This TCR beta chain is from a study of blood T cell repertoires in COVID-19 (dated by TCRdb to about 2020). Regarding the study in general: Samples covering the acute and convalescent phases of COVID-19 were provided by collaborators in the United States, Italy and Spain. The prospective study material was composed of cDNA or gDNA derived from T cells, B-cell-depleted T cells, or PBMCs. The dataset comprised deeply sampled blood TCRbeta repertoires from subjects exposed to, actively infected with, or recovered from COVID-19. The repertoires were released in a freely available public database meant as a resource for research on the immune response to SARS-CoV-2. Samples were obtained from the ongoing ImmuneRACE study (first 160 participants) and from 1,000 to 1,500 subjects provided by 6 global collaborators. Sample metadata almost always included a de-identified subject ID, COVID-19 status, age in years and sex. HLA class I and class II types, where available, came from metadata supplied by the sample provider rather than from assay-based typing. Findings and caveats that apply to the study as a whole: The amount of clinical and demographic metadata varied by source and participant and was provided uncurated.

About this clone: Its antigen is currently not known. No much larger clonotype is one base removed from it; base qualities were not supplied.

The immunoSEQ Assay, a bias-controlled multiplex PCR, was used to amplify TCRbeta CDR3 regions from genomic DNA. Processing in the source paper ran as follows. The number of nucleated cells in each sample was estimated by amplification of reference gene primers within the assay. To quantify the absolute abundance of each unique TCRbeta CDR3 rearrangement, sequence reads were collapsed and filtered. For each sample, productive Simpson clonality was calculated as the square root of Simpson's diversity index over productive rearrangements. TCRdb re-hosts the immuneACCESS table, in-frame sequences only. Its copies lack some clones; in the studies checked, an unresolved V gene accounts for under half of them, and the cause for the rest is not known. V and J calls and clone size are as listed in that table; D and trimming were resolved from the DNA. In all, the sample holds 130,000 to 150,000 clones, and 70% to 90% of those were seen once. Jointly, the top ten make up roughly 1.9% of the sample.

The CDR3 numbers 14 residues from cysteine through phenylalanine. Only the CDR3 part of the read is kept: 42 bases, read in frame from the first base. V loses 3 bases, J loses 3 bases, and the germline ends lie 12 bases apart. For CDR1 and CDR2, the germline V gene lists SGHAT and FQNNGV. Collaborating institutions collected whole blood in K2EDTA tubes following their own protocols. For TCRbeta analysis, collaborator samples were shipped as frozen whole blood, as isolated PBMCs, or as DNA extracted from either sample type. This clonotype was obtained from a man aged 65-85 years with acute or convalescent COVID-19. The chain was built from TRBV11-2 and TRBJ2-7, with TRBD2 tentatively as D gene (5 bases match). Sequencing was performed on peripheral blood. The DNA reads as follows: TGTGCCAGCAGCTTTTCCGACGGGGACTACGAGCAGTACTTC. The encoded protein is CASSFSDGDYEQYF.